The 23 T cell receptor beta chains given below trace back to one sample, sequenced in a study of PD-1 blockade in classical Hodgkin lymphoma. Every patient was affected by relapse after autologous stem cell transplantation, while exposure to brentuximab vedotin was not uniform. Method: immunoSEQ multiplex PCR; TCRdb's copy keeps in-frame clones and lacks some. The profile shows 25,000 to 35,000 clones, 65% to 75% of them singletons. The material was peripheral blood mononuclear cells (PBMCs), obtained before the second cycle of nivolumab. The receptor set was obtained from a human donor with classical Hodgkin lymphoma.

This chain links TRBV18 with TRBJ2-2; 9 bases align to TRBD1. CDR1 is KGHSH, CDR2 LQKENI, per germline. V trimming: 4 bases; J trimming: 3 bases; junction bases outside the gene matches: 3. The CDR3 consists of 15 residues. CDR3 in amino acids: CASSRRDRDTGELFF. The CDR3 coding sequence is TGTGCCAGCTCACGCCGGGACAGGGACACCGGGGAGCTGTTTTTT.

The gene calls are TRBV5-4 and TRBJ2-1; TRBD2 matches 15 bases. Germline CDR1 SGHNT, CDR2 YYREEE (reference sequence). The ends lost 4 bases at V and 5 bases at J; junction bases unmatched: 4. CDR3 length: 16 amino acids. In DNA, the CDR3 is TGTGCCAGCAGCCGGACTAGCGGGGGGGCGAACAATGAGCAGTTCTTC. It is translated as CASSRTSGGANNEQFF.

The V and J genes are TRBV5-1 and TRBJ2-2; D not resolved. V was pared by 1 base and J by 3 bases, with 7 bases between. Germline V gene lookup returns CDR1 SGHRS and CDR2 YFSETQ. The CDR3 runs 14 residues. CDR3 loop: CASSLWADTGELFF. CDR3 nucleotide sequence: TGCGCCAGCAGCTTGTGGGCGGACACCGGGGAGCTGTTTTTT. The complete variable domain, with remaining parts taken from reference TRBV5-1 and TRBJ2-2, reads KAGVTQTPRYLIKTRGQQVTLSCSPISGHRSVSWYQQTPGQGLQFLFEYFSETQRNKGNFPGRFSGRQFSNSRSEMNVSTLELGDSALYLCASSLWADTGELFFGEGSRLTVL.

This chain connects TRBV2 to TRBJ2-2, with 9 bases fitting TRBD1. CDR3 size: 18 residues. CDR1 and CDR2 (germline): SNHLY, FYNNEI. J was trimmed by 4 bases and V by 0 bases; bases with no gene match: 9. The CDR3 spells CASSEAPPGTGFTGELFF. CDR3 nucleotides: TGTGCCAGCAGTGAAGCGCCTCCCGGGACAGGGTTCACCGGGGAGCTGTTTTTT. Together with reference TRBV2 and TRBJ2-2, the CDR3 gives the full variable domain: EPEVTQTPSHQVTQMGQEVILRCVPISNHLYFYWYRQILGQKVEFLVSFYNNEISEKSEIFDDQFSVERPDGSNFTLKIRSTKLEDSAMYFCASSEAPPGTGFTGELFFGEGSRLTVL.

This chain uses TRBV5-5 with TRBJ2-7; D is ambiguous. CDR3 length: 13 amino acids. V lost 0 bases, J lost 2 bases, and 6 bases lay in between. CDR1 is SGHKS, CDR2 YYEKEE, per germline (reference sequence). The DNA of the CDR3 is TGTGCCAGCAGCTTGGAAGATGCCTACGAGCAGTACTTC. Protein: CASSLEDAYEQYF.

The chain is built from TRBV29-1 and TRBJ2-7; tentative D call: TRBD1 (5 bases). The V gene lost 7 bases and the J gene lost 6 bases, with 10 bases spanning the gap. Germline assignment: CDR1 SQVTM and CDR2 ANQGSEA. The CDR3 has 10 amino acids. As DNA, the CDR3 is TGCAGCGCAGGGAATCGCGAGCAGTACTTC. Protein sequence: CSAGNREQYF.

Only one count was recorded for this clone. This sample includes further DNA sequences coding for the same CDR3. This chain connects TRBV9 to TRBJ2-6; no definite D call. This CDR3 is built from 14 residues. From germline, CDR1 is SGDLS and CDR2 YYNGEE. V was pared by 0 bases and J by 0 bases, with 1 base between. The CDR3 bases are TGTGCCAGCAGCGTAGGCTCTGGGGCCAACGTCCTGACTTTC. It encodes CASSVGSGANVLTF.

V and J are TRBV7-2 and TRBJ1-4, with 9 bases lining up with TRBD1. The CDR3 sequence is 15 residues long. Germline CDR1 is SGHTA and CDR2 is FQGNSA. The V gene end was trimmed by 4 bases and the J gene end by 5 bases; junction bases not matched to a gene: 5. The CDR3, as DNA: TGTGCCAGCAGCTCCTGGGACAGGGAAAATGAAAAACTGTTTTTT. This sequence encodes CASSSWDRENEKLFF.

The chain employs TRBV5-4 and TRBJ2-4; TRBD1 might be the D (5 bases). The V gene lost 1 base and the J gene lost 0 bases, with 11 bases spanning the gap. This CDR3 contains 16 residues. CDR1 SGHNT and CDR2 YYREEE come from the germline V gene (reference sequence). The CDR3: CASSLQSGLAKNIQYF. As DNA, the CDR3 is TGTGCCAGCAGCTTGCAGTCAGGGTTAGCCAAAAACATTCAGTACTTC.

This clone was seen a single time. The rearrangement links TRBV2 to TRBJ2-1; 8 positions match TRBD1. CDR3 length: 15 residues. CDR1 is SNHLY, CDR2 FYNNEI, per germline. J lost 0 bases, V lost 8 bases, and 6 bases had no gene match. The CDR3 protein is CASASDRASYNEQFF. DNA of the CDR3: TGTGCCAGCGCCTCGGACAGGGCCTCCTACAATGAGCAGTTCTTC.

This clone appeared a single time. In the same sample, other DNA sequences code for this CDR3. V is TRBV27 and J is TRBJ1-6, with D tentatively TRBD1 (6 bases). This CDR3 region has 14 residues. With 3 bases removed from V and 9 bases from J, the gap between germline ends came to 12 bases. Germline lookup yields CDR1 MNHEY and CDR2 SMNVEV (reference sequence). The CDR3 loop is CASSFRGAGSPLHF. CDR3 sequence (DNA): TGTGCCAGCAGTTTTCGGGGGGCCGGTTCACCCCTCCACTTT.

V is TRBV7-2 and J is TRBJ2-2, with 8 bases identical to TRBD1. CDR1 is SGHTA, CDR2 FQGNSA, per germline. After removal of 5 bases from V and 5 bases from J, the junction contained 7 bases not matched to a gene. CDR3 length: 15 residues. CDR3 protein: CASSPDRGRTGELFF. The CDR3 DNA reads TGTGCCAGCAGCCCCGACAGGGGAAGGACCGGGGAGCTGTTTTTT.

The genes are TRBV19 and TRBJ2-1, with 9 bases that match TRBD1. V gave up 10 bases and J gave up 6 bases; unmatched junction bases: 7. The CDR3 length is 13 residues. The V gene's germline CDR1 is LNHDA and CDR2 SQIVND (reference sequence). The CDR3 DNA follows: TGTGCCACAAGGGGACAGGGCCTCAATGAGCAGTTCTTC. Residues: CATRGQGLNEQFF.

The V and J genes are TRBV7-3 and TRBJ2-3; D might be TRBD1 or TRBD2, each matching 6 bases. CDR1 SGHTA and CDR2 FQGTGA come from the germline V gene. The ends were cut back, 1 base at V and 2 bases at J, with 16 bases in the middle. This CDR3 has 17 residues. CDR3 bases: TGTGCCAGCAGCTTAATGGGGGGCTCATTTTCCACAGATACGCAGTATTTT. Translation gives CASSLMGGSFSTDTQYF.

This sequence joins TRBV5-6 and TRBJ2-2; perhaps TRBD1 as D (6 bases). CDR3 size: 15 residues. The germline CDR1 and CDR2 sequences are SGHDT and YYEEEE. Trimming pared 5 bases from V and 6 bases from J, leaving 17 bases between. Written as DNA, the CDR3 is TGTGCCAGCAGTTCAACAGGGATCATAGCCGGGGAGCTGTTTTTT. The encoded protein is CASSSTGIIAGELFF. Combining the CDR3 with reference TRBV5-6 and TRBJ2-2 gives the whole variable domain DAGVTQSPTHLIKTRGQQVTLRCSPKSGHDTVSWYQQALGQGPQFIFQYYEEEERQRGNFPDRFSGHQFPNYSSELNVNALLLGDSALYLCASSSTGIIAGELFFGEGSRLTVL.

The chain joins TRBV5-6 to TRBJ1-1, with D perhaps TRBD1 (5 bases). Per germline, CDR1 SGHDT and CDR2 YYEEEE. V shed 2 bases and J shed 4 bases, with 9 bases lying between them. CDR3 size: 13 residues. In nucleotides, the CDR3 is TGTGCCAGCAGCTTCCAGGGTGGCACTGAAGCTTTCTTT. As protein: CASSFQGGTEAFF. The entire variable domain, with the rest obtained from reference TRBV5-6 and TRBJ1-1, is as follows: DAGVTQSPTHLIKTRGQQVTLRCSPKSGHDTVSWYQQALGQGPQFIFQYYEEEERQRGNFPDRFSGHQFPNYSSELNVNALLLGDSALYLCASSFQGGTEAFFGQGTRLTVV.

This chain links TRBV6-6 with TRBJ2-5, with TRBD1 matching 7 bases. This CDR3 region has 11 residues. The junction had 1 base not matched to a gene; V was cut back by 8 bases and J by 4 bases. CDR1 and CDR2 from the germline V gene are MNHNY and SVGAGI (reference sequence). The CDR3 DNA is TGTGCCAGCGCAGGGGGAGAGACCCAGTACTTC. This encodes CASAGGETQYF.

Comment on this clone: The same CDR3 is also encoded by other DNA sequences in this sample. The chain has TRBV10-1 and TRBJ2-2; no clear D. The CDR3 contains 12 residues. Germline CDR1 is WNHNN and CDR2 is SYGVQD (reference sequence). Between the trimmed V and J ends, which lost 4 bases and 5 bases, there was a span of 5 bases. The CDR3 DNA is TGCGCCAGCAGTGTGGGAACCGGGGAGCTGTTTTTT. It codes for CASSVGTGELFF.

This rearrangement joins TRBV2 to TRBJ1-2; 7 bases are a match to TRBD1. There are 16 residues in the CDR3. The V segment lost 2 bases and the J segment 4 bases; nucleotides outside the gene matches: 10. The germline gives CDR1 SNHLY, CDR2 FYNNEI. The CDR3 here is CASSELGGGSIYGYTF. Written as DNA, the CDR3 is TGTGCCAGCAGTGAACTGGGAGGGGGCTCGATCTATGGCTACACCTTC.

CDR3 bases: TGTGCCAGTAGCTTGCAGGGGGCTGAATTCTTC. Encoded protein: CASSLQGAEFF. The chain carries TRBV19 and TRBJ2-1; 8 bases match TRBD1. V gave up 6 bases and J gave up 16 bases; unmatched junction bases: 8. Germline-derived CDR1 and CDR2 are LNHDA and SQIVND (reference sequence). This CDR3 region has 11 residues.

The genes are TRBV5-6 and TRBJ1-2; perhaps TRBD1 as D (6 bases). Germline assignment: CDR1 SGHDT and CDR2 YYEEEE. There are 15 residues in the CDR3. V lost 0 bases and J 4 bases, leaving 13 bases between the germline ends. The CDR3 spells CASSLGQVMVYGYTF. The CDR3 DNA sequence: TGTGCCAGCAGCTTGGGACAGGTGATGGTCTATGGCTACACCTTC.

The chain combines TRBV11-3 with TRBJ2-7; D is uncertain. The germline V and J ends were trimmed by 3 bases and 2 bases, with 8 bases remaining between them. The CDR3 spans 13 residues. Looked up from germline, CDR1 is SGHNT and CDR2 is YENEEA. CDR3: CASSLEDAYEQYF. CDR3 in DNA: TGTGCCAGCAGCTTGGAAGATGCCTACGAGCAGTACTTC.

CDR3 amino acids: CASSGSGRVYNEQFF. DNA of the CDR3: TGTGCCAGCAGCGGTAGCGGGAGGGTCTACAATGAGCAGTTCTTC. The chain recombines TRBV2 with TRBJ2-1; 11 bases are a match to TRBD2. This CDR3 contains 15 residues. Per germline, CDR1 SNHLY and CDR2 FYNNEI. J lost 3 bases, V lost 6 bases, and 4 bases had no gene match.